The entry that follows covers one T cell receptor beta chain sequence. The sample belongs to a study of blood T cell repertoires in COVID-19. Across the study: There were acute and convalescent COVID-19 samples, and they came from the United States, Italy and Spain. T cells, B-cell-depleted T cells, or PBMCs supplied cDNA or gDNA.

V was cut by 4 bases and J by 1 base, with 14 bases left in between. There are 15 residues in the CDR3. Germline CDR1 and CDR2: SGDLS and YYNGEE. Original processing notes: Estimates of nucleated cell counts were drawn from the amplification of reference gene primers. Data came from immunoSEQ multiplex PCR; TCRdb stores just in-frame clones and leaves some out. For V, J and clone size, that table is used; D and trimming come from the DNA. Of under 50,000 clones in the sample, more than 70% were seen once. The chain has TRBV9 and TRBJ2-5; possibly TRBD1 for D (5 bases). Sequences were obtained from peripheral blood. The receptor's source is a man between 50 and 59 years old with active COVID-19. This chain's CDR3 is CASSYLTGFQETQYF. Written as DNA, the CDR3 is TGTGCCAGCAGCTATCTAACAGGTTTCCAAGAGACCCAGTACTTC. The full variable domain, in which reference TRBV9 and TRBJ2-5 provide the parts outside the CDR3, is DSGVTQTPKHLITATGQRVTLRCSPRSGDLSVYWYQQSLDQGLQFLIQYYNGEERAKGNILERFSAQQFPDLHSELNLSSLELGDSALYFCASSYLTGFQETQYFGPGTRLLVL.